A selection of T cell receptor beta chains follows, all from one sample in a study of cytomegalovirus exposure and HLA in healthy donors. Only in-frame clones appear in the TCRdb table, and some are missing; sequencing was by immunoSEQ multiplex PCR. The sample shows about 160,000 clones, approximately 72% of them seen only once. Input material: PBMCs. All receptors come from a man aged 40-55 years in good health and CMV-seropositive. CDR3s include the opening cysteine and the closing phenylalanine or tryptophan. Each record gives: CDR3 DNA, CDR3 protein, J gene, clone size, D gene, V gene. D genes are given only for firm matches. The size of a clone is reported for some rows only, either as once, few or many, or as a class for expanded clones.

TGCAGCGTTGCCGACAGACCCTCGGCCCAGTACTTC CSVADRPSAQYF TRBJ2-5 - - TRBV29-1
TGTGCCAGCAGCCTCCGGATGGGCACGGATCAGCCCCAGCATTTT CASSLRMGTDQPQHF TRBJ1-5 - - TRBV5-5
TGTGCCAGCAGTACAGACAATGAGCAGTTCTTC CASSTDNEQFF TRBJ2-1 - - TRBV28
TGCGCCAGCAGCCAAGGGGACAACCCCGGGGAGACCCAGTACTTC CASSQGDNPGETQYF TRBJ2-5 - - TRBV4-1
TGTGCCATCAGGCCGGGACAGGGATCGATGGATACCGGGGAGCTGTTTTTT CAIRPGQGSMDTGELFF TRBJ2-2 few TRBD1 TRBV10-3
TGTGCCAGTAGTATCCTGACAGCCGATGGCTACACCTTC CASSILTADGYTF TRBJ1-2 few - TRBV19
TGTGCCAGCAGCTTATCGCCGGCTGGCGGCACCCAGTACTTC CASSLSPAGGTQYF TRBJ2-5 - - TRBV11-2
TGTGCCAGCAGCCACGGACTAGCGGGGGAGCAAGAGACCCAGTACTTC CASSHGLAGEQETQYF TRBJ2-5 - TRBD2 TRBV4-2
TGTGCCAGCAGCCTCAGACAGGGAATGAGAGAGCAGTACTTC CASSLRQGMREQYF TRBJ2-7 - TRBD1 TRBV5-4
TGTGCCAGCAGCTTGTTAACAGATCCTTCCTATGGCTACACCTTC CASSLLTDPSYGYTF TRBJ1-2 many - TRBV5-6
TGCGCCAGCAGCCAAGATCTCGGGCGGGGGGGTTACAATGAGCAGTTCTTC CASSQDLGRGGYNEQFF TRBJ2-1 - TRBD2 TRBV4-1
TGTGCCACCGTCGGACTAGCGGGGGCGTCAGCCTACGAGCAGTACTTC CATVGLAGASAYEQYF TRBJ2-7 - TRBD2 TRBV2
TGTGCCAGTAGGCTGATTACAGGGGGAAGCACAGATACGCAGTATTTT CASRLITGGSTDTQYF TRBJ2-3 - TRBD1 TRBV19
TGTGCCAGTAAGATTCGGTCGAGCTCCTACAATGAGCAGTTCTTC CASKIRSSSYNEQFF TRBJ2-1 once - TRBV19
TGTGCCATCAGTGAGTTGGTTGACAGCTATGGCTACACCTTC CAISELVDSYGYTF TRBJ1-2 once - TRBV10-3
TGTGCCAGAAGCTTGGAGGGGAACTCTAACTATGGCTACACCTTC CARSLEGNSNYGYTF TRBJ1-2 - - TRBV5-3
TGTGCCAGCAGCTTGGAGCGGGGGATCGGCACAGATACGCAGTATTTT CASSLERGIGTDTQYF TRBJ2-3 - TRBD2 TRBV7-9
TGTGCCAGCAGCTTAGTGGGAGTGACAGGGCTTTCTGAAGCTTTCTTT CASSLVGVTGLSEAFF TRBJ1-1 - TRBD1 TRBV7-9
TGTGCCAGCTCAACCGGGACAGGGGGCGGAAACACCATATATTTT CASSTGTGGGNTIYF TRBJ1-3 - TRBD1 TRBV18
TGTGCCAGCAGCTTCAGACAGGCGGACATTCAGTACTTC CASSFRQADIQYF TRBJ2-4 - - TRBV11-2
TGTGCCACAAATAGGCGGGGGGCCGACAGCTCCTACAATGAGCAGTTCTTC CATNRRGADSSYNEQFF TRBJ2-1 - TRBD2 TRBV19
TGTGCCACCAGCCCCGACAGGGGTCCTAATGAAAAACTGTTTTTT CATSPDRGPNEKLFF TRBJ1-4 once TRBD1 TRBV15
TGTGCCAGCTCACCTTCTAAAGGGGGACAGGGGGCGAAAGGCTACACCTTC CASSPSKGGQGAKGYTF TRBJ1-2 - TRBD1 TRBV18
TGTGCCAGCAGCCCCACGCGGGTCGACACTGAAGCTTTCTTT CASSPTRVDTEAFF TRBJ1-1 - - TRBV7-2
TGTGCCAGCAGCGATGGAAGGGGCGGTCAAGAGACCCAGTACTTC CASSDGRGGQETQYF TRBJ2-5 - - TRBV7-3
TGTGCCATCAGCAGGGGGAACACTGAAGCTTTCTTT CAISRGNTEAFF TRBJ1-1 few - TRBV10-3